The sequence of this TCR beta chain was determined in a study of blood T cell repertoires in COVID-19. The wider study: In each case, the material was cDNA or gDNA derived from T cells, B-cell-depleted T cells, or PBMCs.

Data came from immunoSEQ multiplex PCR; TCRdb stores just in-frame clones and leaves some out. This table has some 340,000 clones, around 87% appearing once. Trimming removed 3 bases from V and 8 bases from J, with 19 bases in between. The CDR3 has 15 amino acids. Germline loops: CDR1 LNHDA, CDR2 SQIVND (reference sequence). The TCR comes from a woman between 25 and 40 years old who had recovered from COVID-19. The chain couples TRBV19 to TRBJ1-1; a possible D gene is TRBD1 (6 bases). The sequencing sample was made of PBMCs or T cells enriched from blood (not recorded which). Here the CDR3 DNA reads TGTGCCAGTAGTATCGGGGGGGCTGGGTCAGCCGAAGCTTTCTTT. This gives the protein CASSIGGAGSAEAFF.